Listed below are T cell receptor beta chains from one sample, sequenced in a study of T cell responses to AZD1222 COVID-19 vaccine. The protocol was immunoSEQ multiplex PCR, while the TCRdb copy is restricted to in-frame clones and leaves out a portion. Of fewer than 55,000 clones listed, about 90% are singletons. Sequences were derived from peripheral blood, sampled 28 days after the second AZD1222 dose. Receptor source: an adult who received the AZD1222 COVID-19 vaccine. CDR3s include the opening cysteine and the closing phenylalanine or tryptophan. A D gene is named only where the DNA matches it firmly. Clone size is given for some rows only: seen once, a few or many times, or a class if the clone is expanded.

D gene,clone size,V gene,J gene,CDR3 protein,CDR3 DNA
TRBD2,NA,TRBV15,TRBJ2-3,CATSRTGLGKTDTQYF,TGTGCCACCAGCAGAACCGGACTAGGCAAGACAGATACGCAGTATTTT
NA,few,TRBV7-6,TRBJ1-6,CASSLALTGGYSPLHF,TGTGCCAGCAGCTTAGCGCTTACGGGGGGCTACTCACCCCTCCACTTT
TRBD2,few,TRBV6-5,TRBJ2-2,CASSLGRGTGELFF,TGTGCCAGCAGTTTGGGGAGGGGAACCGGGGAGCTGTTTTTT
NA,NA,TRBV7-9,TRBJ2-1,CASSYAGTANEQFF,TGTGCCAGCAGCTACGCAGGCACGGCTAATGAGCAGTTCTTC
NA,NA,TRBV7-9,TRBJ1-2,CASSSWGPLTSQYGYTF,TGTGCCAGCAGCTCCTGGGGGCCCCTAACTTCCCAGTATGGCTACACCTTC
TRBD1,NA,TRBV27,TRBJ1-6,CASRPGQGATSYSPLHF,TGTGCCAGCAGACCCGGACAGGGGGCTACATCGTATTCACCCCTCCACTTT
NA,NA,TRBV5-8,TRBJ2-1,CASSFDKGGYNEQFF,TGTGCCAGCAGCTTCGACAAGGGGGGATACAATGAGCAGTTCTTC
TRBD1,once,TRBV5-1,TRBJ1-1,CASSRRGTDTEAFF,TGCGCCAGCAGCCGCAGGGGGACCGACACTGAAGCTTTCTTT
NA,NA,TRBV6-2/TRBV6-3,TRBJ2-5,CASSYGVLGETQYF,TGTGCCAGCAGTTACGGGGTCCTGGGTGAGACCCAGTACTTC
TRBD2,NA,TRBV5-4,TRBJ2-5,CASSPGGSLGFETQYF,TGTGCCAGCAGCCCGGGGGGTTCTTTAGGGTTTGAGACCCAGTACTTC
TRBD1,NA,TRBV5-1,TRBJ1-1,CASSLGQGETEAFF,TGCGCCAGCAGCTTGGGGCAGGGGGAGACTGAAGCTTTCTTT
NA,NA,TRBV15,TRBJ1-4,CATSRMREGGQNNEKLFF,TGTGCCACCAGCAGAATGAGAGAGGGGGGCCAAAACAATGAAAAACTGTTTTTT
TRBD1,NA,TRBV5-1,TRBJ2-2,CASSLARTGGEHTGELFF,TGCGCCAGCAGCTTGGCCAGGACAGGGGGCGAACACACCGGGGAGCTGTTTTTT
NA,NA,TRBV7-2,TRBJ1-5,CASSFQDGINQPQHF,TGTGCCAGCAGCTTCCAGGACGGGATCAATCAGCCCCAGCATTTT
NA,NA,TRBV5-4,TRBJ2-3,CASSLGGPGTDTQYF,TGTGCCAGCAGCTTGGGGGGCCCCGGGACAGATACGCAGTATTTT
NA,NA,TRBV30,TRBJ1-1,CAWSTNTEAFF,TGTGCCTGGAGTACTAACACTGAAGCTTTCTTT
NA,NA,TRBV5-1,TRBJ1-3,CASSLLPGENTIYF,TGCGCCAGCAGCTTGTTACCAGGGGAAAACACCATATATTTT
TRBD1,NA,TRBV5-5,TRBJ2-5,CASSSSTGPETQYF,TGTGCCAGCAGCTCTTCGACAGGGCCGGAGACCCAGTACTTC
TRBD1,once,TRBV9,TRBJ1-3,CASSGQGLGNTIYF,TGTGCCAGCAGCGGACAGGGGTTAGGAAACACCATATATTTT
TRBD1,NA,TRBV9,TRBJ2-1,CASSVDLTGAEEQFF,TGTGCCAGCAGCGTAGACCTCACAGGGGCTGAGGAGCAGTTCTTC
TRBD2,NA,TRBV4-2,TRBJ2-1,CASSQGWRGASINEQFF,TGTGCCAGCAGCCAAGGGTGGCGGGGGGCCTCTATCAATGAGCAGTTCTTC
TRBD1,once,TRBV5-6,TRBJ1-1,CASSLGTGSTEAFF,TGTGCCAGCAGCTTGGGGACAGGTTCCACTGAAGCTTTCTTT
NA,NA,TRBV6-1,TRBJ1-4,CASSEQVLGGEKLFF,TGTGCCAGCAGTGAACAGGTGCTGGGAGGAGAAAAACTGTTTTTT
TRBD1,NA,TRBV9,TRBJ2-7,CASSVDRISYEQYF,TGTGCCAGCAGCGTGGACAGGATCAGCTACGAGCAGTACTTC
NA,NA,TRBV5-6,TRBJ2-7,CASSFGQGANEQYF,TGTGCCAGCAGCTTTGGGCAGGGCGCCAACGAGCAGTACTTC
NA,NA,TRBV27,TRBJ1-4,CASSLQGLSNEKLFF,TGTGCCAGCAGTTTGCAGGGGTTATCTAATGAAAAACTGTTTTTT
NA,once,TRBV5-1,TRBJ2-6,CASSLRQVSGANVLTF,TGCGCCAGCAGCTTGCGACAGGTCTCTGGGGCCAACGTCCTGACTTTC
NA,NA,TRBV5-1,TRBJ2-7,CASSFRDGLYEQYF,TGCGCCAGCAGCTTCCGGGACGGACTCTACGAGCAGTACTTC
NA,NA,TRBV7-2,TRBJ2-3,CASSLEDTQYF,TGTGCCAGCAGCTTAGAAGATACGCAGTATTTT
NA,NA,TRBV5-1,TRBJ1-6,CASSLAARGRYSPLHF,TGCGCCAGCAGCTTGGCGGCGCGGGGACGGTATTCACCCCTCCACTTT
TRBD1,NA,TRBV19,TRBJ2-5,CASSITGGRGETQYF,TGTGCCAGTAGTATAACAGGGGGTCGAGGAGAGACCCAGTACTTC
NA,NA,TRBV7-2,TRBJ1-1,CASSLGEARMGNTEAFF,TGTGCCAGCAGCTTAGGAGAGGCGCGGATGGGGAACACTGAAGCTTTCTTT
NA,once,TRBV3-1/TRBV3-2,TRBJ1-4,CASSQDSGGARTNEKLFF,TGTGCCAGCAGCCAAGACAGTGGGGGGGCGAGGACTAATGAAAAACTGTTTTTT
NA,NA,TRBV13,TRBJ1-5,CASSSDSLNQPQHF,TGTGCCAGCAGCTCGGACAGCCTTAATCAGCCCCAGCATTTT
NA,NA,TRBV5-6,TRBJ1-2,CASSPQVANYGYTF,TGTGCCAGCAGCCCACAGGTAGCTAACTATGGCTACACCTTC
NA,NA,TRBV4-3,TRBJ2-2,CASSQRGDANTGELFF,TGCGCCAGCAGCCAAAGAGGGGATGCGAACACCGGGGAGCTGTTTTTT
NA,NA,TRBV28,TRBJ1-1,CASSTPKENTEAFF,TGTGCCAGCAGTACCCCCAAAGAGAACACTGAAGCTTTCTTT
NA,NA,TRBV4-1,TRBJ1-2,CASSQVIIVNGYTF,TGCGCCAGCAGCCAAGTTATAATTGTAAATGGCTACACCTTC
NA,NA,TRBV3-1/TRBV3-2,TRBJ2-3,CASSQAGRPDTQYF,TGTGCCAGCAGCCAAGCTGGCCGCCCAGATACGCAGTATTTT
NA,NA,TRBV3-1/TRBV3-2,TRBJ2-5,CASSLRESQETQYF,TGTGCCAGCAGCCTCCGGGAGAGCCAAGAGACCCAGTACTTC
NA,NA,TRBV5-6,TRBJ2-5,CASSGGRQETQYF,TGTGCCAGCAGCGGGGGACGGCAAGAGACCCAGTACTTC
TRBD1,once,TRBV15,TRBJ2-7,CATSRAGQGTYEQYF,TGTGCCACCAGCAGAGCCGGACAGGGAACCTACGAGCAGTACTTC
TRBD2,NA,TRBV19,TRBJ2-1,CASSAQRGIYNEQFF,TGTGCCAGTAGTGCCCAGCGGGGGATCTACAATGAGCAGTTCTTC
TRBD1,NA,TRBV5-1,TRBJ2-7,CASSADRISYEQYF,TGCGCCAGCAGCGCGGACAGGATTTCCTACGAGCAGTACTTC
TRBD1,NA,TRBV6-5,TRBJ1-3,CASSRGQGNTIYF,TGTGCCAGCAGTAGGGGGCAGGGAAACACCATATATTTT
NA,NA,TRBV19,TRBJ2-5,CASSASSAGETQYF,TGTGCCAGTAGTGCTTCTAGTGCGGGAGAGACCCAGTACTTC
TRBD1,NA,TRBV6-5,TRBJ1-5,CASRGQGMNQPQHF,TGTGCCAGCCGAGGACAGGGGATGAATCAGCCCCAGCATTTT
NA,NA,TRBV12-3/TRBV12-4,TRBJ2-2,CASSLEVGELFF,TGTGCCAGCAGTTTAGAGGTCGGGGAGCTGTTTTTT
NA,NA,TRBV27,TRBJ1-5,CASSHRGHQPQHF,TGTGCCAGCAGTCATAGGGGTCATCAGCCCCAGCATTTT
NA,NA,TRBV5-6,TRBJ1-2,CASSLSGGGYTF,TGTGCCAGCAGCTTGTCTGGGGGGGGCTACACCTTC
TRBD1,NA,TRBV6-5,TRBJ1-6,CASSKQGRNSPLHF,TGTGCCAGCAGTAAACAGGGGCGGAATTCACCCCTCCACTTT
NA,NA,TRBV30,TRBJ1-5,CAWSITSNQPQHF,TGTGCCTGGAGTATAACGAGCAATCAGCCCCAGCATTTT
TRBD1,NA,TRBV29-1,TRBJ2-1,CSVERDRGYEQFF,TGCAGCGTTGAACGCGACAGGGGCTATGAGCAGTTCTTC
NA,NA,TRBV6-5,TRBJ2-3,CASSLQGPGTDTQYF,TGTGCCAGCAGTCTCCAGGGACCGGGAACAGATACGCAGTATTTT
NA,once,TRBV7-5,TRBJ2-1,CARSLRTSGYNEQFF,TGTGCCAGAAGCCTCAGGACTAGTGGGTACAATGAGCAGTTCTTC